This record covers a single T cell receptor beta chain. The sample belongs to a study of blood T cell repertoires in COVID-19. Study overall: Sites in the United States, Italy and Spain provided acute and convalescent COVID-19 samples. Sample material is recorded as cDNA or gDNA derived from T cells, B-cell-depleted T cells, or PBMCs.

Looked up from germline, CDR1 is SNHLY and CDR2 is FYNNEI. V was cut by 2 bases and J by 5 bases, with 15 bases left in between. The CDR3 consists of 15 residues. Per the authors' pipeline: Amplification of reference gene primers provided the estimated nucleated cell counts. Some clones are missing from TCRdb's copy, which holds only in-frame ones; the method was immunoSEQ multiplex PCR. That table is the source of V, J and clone size, and D and trimming were worked out from the DNA. Of roughly 49,000 clones detected, more than 85% appear once; the ten largest clones hold more than 7.5%. The chain links TRBV2 to TRBJ1-2; tentatively, D is TRBD1 (6 bases). The sequencing sample was made of peripheral blood. This clonotype was sampled from an elderly woman with acute or convalescent COVID-19. In nucleotides, the CDR3 is TGTGCCAGCAGTGAATCCGCGGGGGGCGGGTATGGCTACACCTTC. The encoded protein is CASSESAGGGYGYTF. Using reference TRBV2 and TRBJ1-2 for the parts outside the CDR3, the full variable domain is EPEVTQTPSHQVTQMGQEVILRCVPISNHLYFYWYRQILGQKVEFLVSFYNNEISEKSEIFDDQFSVERPDGSNFTLKIRSTKLEDSAMYFCASSESAGGGYGYTFGSGTRLTVV.